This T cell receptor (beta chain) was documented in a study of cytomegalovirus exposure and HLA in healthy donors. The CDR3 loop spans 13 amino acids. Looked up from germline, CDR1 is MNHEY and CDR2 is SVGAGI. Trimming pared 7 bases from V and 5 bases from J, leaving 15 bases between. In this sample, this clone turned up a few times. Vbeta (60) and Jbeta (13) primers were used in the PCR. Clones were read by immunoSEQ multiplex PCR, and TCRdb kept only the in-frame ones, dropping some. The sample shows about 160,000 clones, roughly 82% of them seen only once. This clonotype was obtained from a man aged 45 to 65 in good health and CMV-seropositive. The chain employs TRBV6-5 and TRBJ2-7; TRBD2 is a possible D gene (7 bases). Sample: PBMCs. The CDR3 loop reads CASTKGGPHEQYF. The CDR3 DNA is TGTGCCAGCACCAAGGGGGGGCCGCACGAGCAGTACTTC.